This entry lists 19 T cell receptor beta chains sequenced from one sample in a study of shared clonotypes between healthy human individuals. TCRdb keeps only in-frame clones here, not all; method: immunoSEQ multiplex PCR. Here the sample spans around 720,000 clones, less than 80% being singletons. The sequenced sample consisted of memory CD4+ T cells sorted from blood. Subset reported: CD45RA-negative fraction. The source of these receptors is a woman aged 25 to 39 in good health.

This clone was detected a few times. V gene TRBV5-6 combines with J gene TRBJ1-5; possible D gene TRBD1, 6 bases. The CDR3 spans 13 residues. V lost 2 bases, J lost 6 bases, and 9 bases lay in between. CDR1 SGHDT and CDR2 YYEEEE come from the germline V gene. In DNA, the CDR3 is TGTGCCAGCAGCTTACAGGGAACTCAGCCCCAGCATTTT. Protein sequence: CASSLQGTQPQHF.

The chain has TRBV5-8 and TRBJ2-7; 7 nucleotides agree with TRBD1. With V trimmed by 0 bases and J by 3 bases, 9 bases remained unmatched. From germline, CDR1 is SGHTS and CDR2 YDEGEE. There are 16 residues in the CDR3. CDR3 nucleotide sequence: TGTGCCAGCAGCTTGGGACAGGGCCCCTCCCTCTACGAGCAGTACTTC. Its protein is CASSLGQGPSLYEQYF.

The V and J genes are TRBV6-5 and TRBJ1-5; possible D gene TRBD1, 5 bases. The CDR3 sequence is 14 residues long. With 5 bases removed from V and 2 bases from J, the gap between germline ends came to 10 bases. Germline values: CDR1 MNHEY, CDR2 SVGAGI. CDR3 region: CASSLDRGNQPQHF. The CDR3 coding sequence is TGTGCCAGCAGTCTAGACAGAGGCAATCAGCCCCAGCATTTT.

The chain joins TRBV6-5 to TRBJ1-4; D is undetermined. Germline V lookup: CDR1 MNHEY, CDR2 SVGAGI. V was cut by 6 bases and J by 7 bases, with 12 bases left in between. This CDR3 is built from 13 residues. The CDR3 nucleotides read TGTGCCAGCAGGATACACCAATCTGAAAAACTGTTTTTT. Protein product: CASRIHQSEKLFF.

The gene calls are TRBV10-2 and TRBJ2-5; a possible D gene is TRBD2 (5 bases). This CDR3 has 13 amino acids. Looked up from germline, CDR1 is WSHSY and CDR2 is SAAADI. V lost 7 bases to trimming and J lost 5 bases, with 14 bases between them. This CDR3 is CASKGLTSETQYF. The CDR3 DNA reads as TGCGCCAGCAAAGGACTGACGTCCGAGACCCAGTACTTC.

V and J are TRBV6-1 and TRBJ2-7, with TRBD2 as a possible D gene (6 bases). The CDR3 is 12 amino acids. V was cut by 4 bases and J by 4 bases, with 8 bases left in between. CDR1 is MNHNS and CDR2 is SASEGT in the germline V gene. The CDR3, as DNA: TGTGCCAGCAGTGTGACTAGTTACGAGCAGTACTTC. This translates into CASSVTSYEQYF.

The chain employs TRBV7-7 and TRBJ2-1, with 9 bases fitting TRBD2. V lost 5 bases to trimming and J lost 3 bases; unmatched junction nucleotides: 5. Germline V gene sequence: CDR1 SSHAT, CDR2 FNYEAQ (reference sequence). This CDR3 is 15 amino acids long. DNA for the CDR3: TGTGCCAGCAGCCCCGGACTAGCGCTCTACAATGAGCAGTTCTTC. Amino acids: CASSPGLALYNEQFF.

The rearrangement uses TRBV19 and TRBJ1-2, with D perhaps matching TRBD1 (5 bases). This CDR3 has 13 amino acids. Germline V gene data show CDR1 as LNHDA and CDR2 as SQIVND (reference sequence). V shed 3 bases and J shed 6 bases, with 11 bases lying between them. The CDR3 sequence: CASSMGRVDGYTF. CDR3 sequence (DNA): TGTGCCAGTAGTATGGGCAGGGTCGATGGCTACACCTTC.

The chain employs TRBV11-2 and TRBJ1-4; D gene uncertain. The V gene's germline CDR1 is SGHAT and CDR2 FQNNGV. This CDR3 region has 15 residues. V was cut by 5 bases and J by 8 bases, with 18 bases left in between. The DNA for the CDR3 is TGTGCCAGCAGCATCGGACGCCCAGACCGAGAAAAACTGTTTTTT. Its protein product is CASSIGRPDREKLFF.

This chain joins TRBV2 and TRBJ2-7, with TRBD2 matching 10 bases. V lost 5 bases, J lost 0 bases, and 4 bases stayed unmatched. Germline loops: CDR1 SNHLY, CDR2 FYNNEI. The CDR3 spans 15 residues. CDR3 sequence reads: CASSRPSGSSYEQYF. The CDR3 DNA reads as TGTGCCAGCAGTCGCCCTAGCGGGAGCTCCTACGAGCAGTACTTC.

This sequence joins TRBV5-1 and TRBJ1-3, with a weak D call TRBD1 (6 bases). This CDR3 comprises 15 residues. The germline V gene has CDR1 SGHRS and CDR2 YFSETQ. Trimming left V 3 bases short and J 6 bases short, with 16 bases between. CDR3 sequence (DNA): TGCGCCAGCAGCTGGGGGCCGGGGCAGATAAACACCATATATTTT. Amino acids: CASSWGPGQINTIYF.

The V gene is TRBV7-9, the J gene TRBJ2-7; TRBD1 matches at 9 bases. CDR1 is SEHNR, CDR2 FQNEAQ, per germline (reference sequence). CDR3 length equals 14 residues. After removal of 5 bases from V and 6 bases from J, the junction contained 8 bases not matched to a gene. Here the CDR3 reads CASSTTGGSGEQYF. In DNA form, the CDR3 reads TGTGCCAGCAGCACCACAGGGGGCTCTGGCGAGCAGTACTTC. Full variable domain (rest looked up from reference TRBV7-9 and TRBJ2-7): DTGVSQNPRHKITKRGQNVTFRCDPISEHNRLYWYRQTLGQGPEFLTYFQNEAQLEKSRLLSDRFSAERPKGSFSTLEIQRTEQGDSAMYLCASSTTGGSGEQYFGPGTRLTVT.

This chain's CDR3 is CASSPQGGGVGEQYF. CDR3 coding DNA: TGTGCCAGCAGCCCCCAGGGGGGGGGAGTAGGGGAGCAGTACTTC. V is TRBV7-2 and J is TRBJ2-7, with D possibly called TRBD1 or TRBD2 (7 bases each). Trimming stripped 5 bases from V and 7 bases from J, with 21 bases between. The CDR3 length is 15 residues. Germline-derived CDR1 and CDR2 are SGHTA and FQGNSA.

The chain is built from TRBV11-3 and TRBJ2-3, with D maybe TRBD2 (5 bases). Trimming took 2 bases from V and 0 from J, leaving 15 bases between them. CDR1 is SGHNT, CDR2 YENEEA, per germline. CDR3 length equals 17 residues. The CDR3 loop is CASSLTLGEGSTDTQYF. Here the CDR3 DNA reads TGTGCCAGCAGCTTAACCCTCGGAGAGGGAAGCACAGATACGCAGTATTTT. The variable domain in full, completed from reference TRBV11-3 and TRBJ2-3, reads EAGVVQSPRYKIIEKKQPVAFWCNPISGHNTLYWYLQNLGQGPELLIRYENEEAVDDSQLPKDRFSAERLKGVDSTLKIQPAELGDSAVYLCASSLTLGEGSTDTQYFGPGTRLTVL.

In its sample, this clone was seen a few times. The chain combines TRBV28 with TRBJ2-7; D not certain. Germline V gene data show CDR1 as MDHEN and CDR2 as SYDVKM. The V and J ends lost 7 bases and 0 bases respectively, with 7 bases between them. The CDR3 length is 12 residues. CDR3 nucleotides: TGTGCCAGCACGGCGAGCTCCTACGAGCAGTACTTC. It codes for CASTASSYEQYF.

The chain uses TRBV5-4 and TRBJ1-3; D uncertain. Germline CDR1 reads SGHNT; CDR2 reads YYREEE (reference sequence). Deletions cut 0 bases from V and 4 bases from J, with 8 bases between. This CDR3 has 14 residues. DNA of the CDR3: TGTGCCAGCAGCTTGGACCAGACGGGAAACACCATATATTTT. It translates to CASSLDQTGNTIYF.

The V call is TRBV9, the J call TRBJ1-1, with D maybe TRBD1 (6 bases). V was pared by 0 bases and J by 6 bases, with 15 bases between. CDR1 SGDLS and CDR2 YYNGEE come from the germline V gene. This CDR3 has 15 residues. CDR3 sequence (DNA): TGTGCCAGCAGCGTAGCTCAGGGGCGGTTCGCTGAAGCTTTCTTT. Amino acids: CASSVAQGRFAEAFF.

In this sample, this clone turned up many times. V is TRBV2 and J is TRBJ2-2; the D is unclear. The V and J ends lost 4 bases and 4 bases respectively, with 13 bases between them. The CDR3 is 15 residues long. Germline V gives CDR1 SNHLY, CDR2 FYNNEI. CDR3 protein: CASSVGSRATGELFF. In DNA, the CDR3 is TGTGCCAGCAGTGTCGGTAGCCGTGCCACCGGGGAGCTGTTTTTT.

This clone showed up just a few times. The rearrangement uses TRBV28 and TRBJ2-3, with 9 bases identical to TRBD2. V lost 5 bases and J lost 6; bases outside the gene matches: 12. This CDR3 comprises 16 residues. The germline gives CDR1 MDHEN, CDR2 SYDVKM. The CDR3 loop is CASSPYSGRNKDTQYF. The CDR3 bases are TGTGCCAGCAGTCCCTATAGCGGGAGAAATAAGGATACGCAGTATTTT.